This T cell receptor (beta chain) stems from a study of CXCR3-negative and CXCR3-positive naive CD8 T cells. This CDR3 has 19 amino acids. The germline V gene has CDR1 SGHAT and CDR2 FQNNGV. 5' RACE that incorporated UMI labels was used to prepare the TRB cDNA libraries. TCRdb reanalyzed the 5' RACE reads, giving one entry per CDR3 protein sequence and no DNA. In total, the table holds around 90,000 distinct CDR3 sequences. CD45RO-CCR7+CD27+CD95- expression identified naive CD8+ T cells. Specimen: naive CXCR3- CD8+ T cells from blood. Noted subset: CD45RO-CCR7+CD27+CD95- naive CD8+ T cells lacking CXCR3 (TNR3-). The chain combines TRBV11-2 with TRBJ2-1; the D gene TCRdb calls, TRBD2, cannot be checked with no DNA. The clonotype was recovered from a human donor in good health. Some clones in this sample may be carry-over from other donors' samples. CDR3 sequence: CASSYSGTNGGGTYNEQFF.